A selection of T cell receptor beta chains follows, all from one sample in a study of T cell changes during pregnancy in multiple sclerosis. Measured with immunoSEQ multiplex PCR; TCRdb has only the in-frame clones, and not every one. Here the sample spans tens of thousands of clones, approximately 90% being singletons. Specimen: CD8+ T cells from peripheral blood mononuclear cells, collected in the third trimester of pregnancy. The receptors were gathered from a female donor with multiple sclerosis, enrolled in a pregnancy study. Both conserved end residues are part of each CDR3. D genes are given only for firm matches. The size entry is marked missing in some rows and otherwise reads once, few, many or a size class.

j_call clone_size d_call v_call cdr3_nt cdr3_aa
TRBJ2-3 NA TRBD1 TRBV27 TGTGCCAGCTCGGACAGGGTAGCGACGGATACGCAGTATTTT CASSDRVATDTQYF
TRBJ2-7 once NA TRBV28 TGTGCCAGCAGTTACTCCTTCTACGAGCAGTACTTC CASSYSFYEQYF
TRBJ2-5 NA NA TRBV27 TGTGCCAGCAGTTTGGGCAAGACCCAGTACTTC CASSLGKTQYF
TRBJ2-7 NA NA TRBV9 TGTGCCAGCAGCTTTCGACAGGTATCCTACGAGCAGTACTTC CASSFRQVSYEQYF
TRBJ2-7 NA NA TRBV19 TGTGCCAGTAGTGTCACAGGAGACATTACCTACGAGCAGTACTTC CASSVTGDITYEQYF
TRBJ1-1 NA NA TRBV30 TGTGCCTGGAGTGTACAGGACACTGAAGCTTTCTTT CAWSVQDTEAFF
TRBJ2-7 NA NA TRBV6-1 TGTGCCAGCAGTCTGCTGGGACAAGGGGACGAGCAGTACTTC CASSLLGQGDEQYF
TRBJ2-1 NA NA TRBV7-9 TGTGCCAGCAGCTACGCGGGGGCCAACTACAATGAGCAGTTCTTC CASSYAGANYNEQFF
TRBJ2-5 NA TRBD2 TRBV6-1 TGTGCCAGTAGCGGGAGGGTCCAAGAGACCCAGTACTTC CASSGRVQETQYF
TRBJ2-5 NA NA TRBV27 TGTGCCAGCAGTCTCCAAGAGACCCAGTACTTC CASSLQETQYF
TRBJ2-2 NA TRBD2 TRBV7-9 TGTGCCAGCAGCTTACTAGCGGGAGGGACCGGGGAGCTGTTTTTT CASSLLAGGTGELFF
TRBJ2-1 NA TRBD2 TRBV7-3 TGTGCCAGCAGCCCCTCCCGGACTAGCGGGAACAATGAGCAGTTCTTC CASSPSRTSGNNEQFF
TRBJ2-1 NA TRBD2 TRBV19 TGTGCCAGTAGTCCCCAATACGGACTAGCGGGACCAACCAACCATCCGTTCTTC CASSPQYGLAGPTNHPFF
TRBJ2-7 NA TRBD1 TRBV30 TGTGCCTGGGGAACGGGACAGGGATACGAGCAGTACTTC CAWGTGQGYEQYF
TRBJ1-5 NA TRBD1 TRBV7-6 TGTGCCAGCAGCCCCGACAGGGTCATTCAGCCCCAGCATTTT CASSPDRVIQPQHF
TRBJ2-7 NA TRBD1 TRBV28 TGTGCCAGCAGTTCATTTACCGGGACAGGGACCTCCTACGAGCAGTACTTC CASSSFTGTGTSYEQYF
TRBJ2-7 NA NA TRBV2 TGTGCCAGCAGATCACAGCACTACGAGCAGTACTTC CASRSQHYEQYF
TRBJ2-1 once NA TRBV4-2 TGTGCCAGCAAAGACAGTTACAATGAGCAGTTCTTC CASKDSYNEQFF
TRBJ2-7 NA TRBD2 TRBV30 TGTGCCTGGAGCACTCCAAGCGGGAACTCCGAGCAGTGCTTC CAWSTPSGNSEQCF
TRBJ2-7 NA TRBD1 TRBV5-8 TGTGCCAGCAGCTTCGGGACAGAGTACGAGCAGTACTTC CASSFGTEYEQYF
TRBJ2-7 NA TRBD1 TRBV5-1 TGCGCCAGCAGCGTGGGACAGGGTCAATCCTACGAGCAGTACTTC CASSVGQGQSYEQYF
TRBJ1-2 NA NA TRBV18 TGTGCCAGCTCACCACAACCAGGTCAACCCTATGGCTACACCTTC CASSPQPGQPYGYTF
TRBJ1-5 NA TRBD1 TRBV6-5 TGTGCCAGCAGTCCCGGGACAGGGGATCAGCCCCAGCATTTT CASSPGTGDQPQHF
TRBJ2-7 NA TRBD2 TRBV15 TGTGCCACTTCTTCGTCAGCGGGAGGCACAGGATACGAGCAGTACTTC CATSSSAGGTGYEQYF
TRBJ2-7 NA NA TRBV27 TGTGCCAGCAGTGTTGGTGGAGAACGCCACGAGCAGTACTTC CASSVGGERHEQYF
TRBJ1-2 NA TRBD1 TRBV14 TGTGCCAGCAGCCCCGGGACAGGGTGGGTCTATGGCTACACCTTC CASSPGTGWVYGYTF
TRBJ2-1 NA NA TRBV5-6 TGTGCCAGCAGCTTGGCCGTGGGAGGAGCCTACAATGAGCAGTTCTTC CASSLAVGGAYNEQFF
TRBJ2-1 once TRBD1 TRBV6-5 TGTGCCAGCGGGGGCGGGACAGGCACTATCGCTGAGCAGTTCTTC CASGGGTGTIAEQFF
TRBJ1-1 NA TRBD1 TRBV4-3 TGCGCCAGCAGCCAAGTCCCGGGACAGGGATGGAACACTGAAGCTTTCTTT CASSQVPGQGWNTEAFF
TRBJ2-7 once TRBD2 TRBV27 TGTGCCAGCAGTTCAACCCCTCCAGGAGGCGGGAGGGCCGGCGAGCAGTACTTC CASSSTPPGGGRAGEQYF
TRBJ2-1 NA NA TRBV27 TGTGCCAGCGGCCAGGTATCCTACAATGAGCAGTTCTTC CASGQVSYNEQFF
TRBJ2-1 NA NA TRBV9 TGTGCCAGCAGCGTAGGTGGAGAGATCGGCTCCTACAATGAGCAGTTCTTC CASSVGGEIGSYNEQFF
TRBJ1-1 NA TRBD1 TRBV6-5 TGTGCCAGCAGCCCCGGGACAGGGGGCACTGAAGCTTTCTTT CASSPGTGGTEAFF
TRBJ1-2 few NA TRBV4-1 TGCGCCAGCAGCCAAGGGATACAGGGTCTCTATGGCTACACCTTC CASSQGIQGLYGYTF
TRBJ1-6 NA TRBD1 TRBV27 TGTGCCAGCAGTTTGTGGCAGGGGGCAGGAAATTCACCCCTCCACTTT CASSLWQGAGNSPLHF